Reported below is one T cell receptor beta chain. Its antigen is unknown. These data come from a study of cytomegalovirus exposure and HLA in healthy donors. Overall study results and limits: The TCR clusters that emerged in the first cohort tended, a later analysis found, to co-occur in the 110 or so validation repertoires.

The CDR3 spans 14 residues. From germline, CDR1 is LNHDA and CDR2 SQIVND (reference sequence). V dropped 5 bases and J dropped 4; count of bases not matched to a gene: 7. The repertoire was sequenced with immunoSEQ multiplex PCR; TCRdb's copy has only in-frame clones and lacks some. The sample has 150,000 or so clones, 65% to 90% seen once. The sequence was collected from a man between 18 and 29 years old in good health and CMV-seropositive. Sequencing was carried out using PBMCs. The chain uses TRBV19 and TRBJ2-7; 8 nucleotides line up with TRBD1. The CDR3 loop reads CASSGRGPAYEQYF. CDR3 DNA: TGTGCCAGTAGTGGCAGGGGGCCGGCTTACGAGCAGTACTTC.